The entry below describes one T cell receptor (beta chain). This sample was taken from a study of blood T cell repertoires in COVID-19. The CDR3 contains 15 residues. Trimming removed 1 base at V and 5 bases at J, with 15 bases between. In germline, CDR1 is MNHNS, CDR2 SASEGT. Data came from immunoSEQ multiplex PCR; TCRdb stores just in-frame clones and leaves some out. The data show about 180,000 clones, about 85% seen once. Sequencing was done on a sample of peripheral blood. The chain employs TRBV6-1 and TRBJ2-7, with D perhaps matching TRBD1 (5 bases). This sequence was found in a person aged 70 to 80 with COVID-19, enrolled during active disease. CDR3 nucleotides: TGTGCCAGCAGTGAAGGAAGGGGCGCGATCCACGAGCAGTACTTC. Its protein is CASSEGRGAIHEQYF.